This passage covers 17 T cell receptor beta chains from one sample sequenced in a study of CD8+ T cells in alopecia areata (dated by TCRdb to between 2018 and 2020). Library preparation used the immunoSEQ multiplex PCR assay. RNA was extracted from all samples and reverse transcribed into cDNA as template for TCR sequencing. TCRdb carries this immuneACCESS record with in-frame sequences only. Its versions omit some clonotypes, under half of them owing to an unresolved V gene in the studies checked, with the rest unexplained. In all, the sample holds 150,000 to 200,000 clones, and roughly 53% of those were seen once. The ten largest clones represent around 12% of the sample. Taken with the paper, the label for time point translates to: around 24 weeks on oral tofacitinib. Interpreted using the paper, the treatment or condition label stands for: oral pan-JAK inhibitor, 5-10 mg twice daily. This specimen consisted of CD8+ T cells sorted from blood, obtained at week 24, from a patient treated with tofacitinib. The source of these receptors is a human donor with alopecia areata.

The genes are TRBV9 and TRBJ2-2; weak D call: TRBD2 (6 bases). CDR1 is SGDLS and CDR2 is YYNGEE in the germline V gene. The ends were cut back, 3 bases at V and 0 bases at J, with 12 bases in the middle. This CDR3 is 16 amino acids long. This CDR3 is CASSAWAGTNTGELFF. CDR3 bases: TGTGCCAGCAGCGCGTGGGCGGGGACGAACACCGGGGAGCTGTTTTTT.

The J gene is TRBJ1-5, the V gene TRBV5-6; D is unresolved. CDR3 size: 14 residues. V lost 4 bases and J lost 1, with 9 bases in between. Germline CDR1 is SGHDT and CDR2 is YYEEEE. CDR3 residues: CASSPKGSNQPQHF. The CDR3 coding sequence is TGTGCCAGCAGCCCAAAGGGCAGCAATCAGCCCCAGCATTTT.

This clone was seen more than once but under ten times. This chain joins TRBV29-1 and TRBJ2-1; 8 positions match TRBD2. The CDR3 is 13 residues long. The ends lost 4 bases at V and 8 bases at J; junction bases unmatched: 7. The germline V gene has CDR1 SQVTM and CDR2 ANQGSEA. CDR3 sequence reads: CSVGTSWRDEQFF. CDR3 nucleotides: TGCAGCGTTGGGACTAGCTGGAGAGATGAGCAGTTCTTC.

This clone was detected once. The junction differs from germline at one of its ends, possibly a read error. This CDR3 is CASSPGGLSSYNEQFF. The DNA for the CDR3 is TGCGCCAGCAGTCCCGGAGGGCTTAGCTCCTACAATGAGCAGTTCTTC. The chain recombines TRBV10-3 with TRBJ2-1, with D possibly matching TRBD2 (6 bases). Germline lookup yields CDR1 ENHRY and CDR2 SYGVKD. The CDR3 has 16 amino acids.

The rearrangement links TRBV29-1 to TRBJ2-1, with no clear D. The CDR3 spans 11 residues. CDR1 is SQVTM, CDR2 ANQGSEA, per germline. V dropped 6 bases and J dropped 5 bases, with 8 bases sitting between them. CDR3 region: CSVGSNNEQFF. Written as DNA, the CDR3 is TGCAGCGTGGGCAGTAACAATGAGCAGTTCTTC.

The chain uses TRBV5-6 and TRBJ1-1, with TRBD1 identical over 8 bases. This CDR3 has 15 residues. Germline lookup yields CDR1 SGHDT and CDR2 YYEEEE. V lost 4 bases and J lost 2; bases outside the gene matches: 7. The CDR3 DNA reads TGTGCCAGCAGCGGGGCGACAGGGGAAAACACTGAAGCTTTCTTT. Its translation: CASSGATGENTEAFF.

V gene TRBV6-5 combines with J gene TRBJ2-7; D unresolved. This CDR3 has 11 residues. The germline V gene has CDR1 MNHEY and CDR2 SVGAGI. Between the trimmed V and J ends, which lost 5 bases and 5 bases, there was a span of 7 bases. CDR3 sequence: CASSEGNEQYF. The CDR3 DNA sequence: TGTGCCAGCAGTGAAGGGAACGAGCAGTACTTC.

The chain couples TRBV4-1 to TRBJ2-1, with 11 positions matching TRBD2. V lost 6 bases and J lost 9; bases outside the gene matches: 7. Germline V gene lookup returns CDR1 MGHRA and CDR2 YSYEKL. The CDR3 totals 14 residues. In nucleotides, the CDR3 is TGCGCCAGCAGACCGACTAGCGGGGCTCTTGAGCAGTTCTTC. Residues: CASRPTSGALEQFF.

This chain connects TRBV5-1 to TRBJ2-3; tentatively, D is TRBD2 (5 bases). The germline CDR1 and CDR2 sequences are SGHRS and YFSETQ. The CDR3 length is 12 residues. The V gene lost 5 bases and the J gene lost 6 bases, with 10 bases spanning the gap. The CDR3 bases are TGCGCCAGCAGAATTGGCGGGGATACGCAGTATTTT. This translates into CASRIGGDTQYF.

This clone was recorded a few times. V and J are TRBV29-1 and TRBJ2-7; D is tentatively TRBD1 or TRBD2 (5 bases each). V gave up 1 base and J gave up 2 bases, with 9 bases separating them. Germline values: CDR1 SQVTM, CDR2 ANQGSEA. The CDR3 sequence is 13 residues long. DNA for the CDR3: TGCAGCGTTGAAGGCAGGGACCCCTACGAGCAGTACTTC. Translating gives CSVEGRDPYEQYF.

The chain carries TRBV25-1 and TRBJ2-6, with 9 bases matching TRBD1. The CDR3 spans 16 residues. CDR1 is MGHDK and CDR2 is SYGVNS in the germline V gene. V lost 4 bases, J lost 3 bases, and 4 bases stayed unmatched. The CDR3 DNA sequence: TGTGCCAGCAGTGTACAGGGGGCCCGTGGGGCCAACGTCCTGACTTTC. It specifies CASSVQGARGANVLTF.

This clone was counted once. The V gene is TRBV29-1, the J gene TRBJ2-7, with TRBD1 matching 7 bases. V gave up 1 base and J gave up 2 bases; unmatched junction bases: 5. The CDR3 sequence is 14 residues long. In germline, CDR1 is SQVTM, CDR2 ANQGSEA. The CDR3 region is CSVEVPGQTYEQYF. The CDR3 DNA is TGCAGCGTTGAAGTACCGGGACAGACCTACGAGCAGTACTTC.

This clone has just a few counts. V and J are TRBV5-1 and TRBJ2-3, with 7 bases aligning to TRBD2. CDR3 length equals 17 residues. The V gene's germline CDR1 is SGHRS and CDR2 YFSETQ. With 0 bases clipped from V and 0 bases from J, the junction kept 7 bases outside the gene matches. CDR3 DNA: TGCGCCAGCAGCTTGGCCACGGCGGGGGATAGCACAGATACGCAGTATTTT. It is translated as CASSLATAGDSTDTQYF.

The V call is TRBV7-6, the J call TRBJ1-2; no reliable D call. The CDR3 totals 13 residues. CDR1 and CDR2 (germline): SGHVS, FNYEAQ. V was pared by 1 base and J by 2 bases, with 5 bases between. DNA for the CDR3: TGTGCCAGCAGCTTAGGGCAAAACTATGGCTACACCTTC. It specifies CASSLGQNYGYTF. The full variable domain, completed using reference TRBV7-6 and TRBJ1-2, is GAGVSQSPRYKVTKRGQDVALRCDPISGHVSLYWYRQALGQGPEFLTYFNYEAQQDKSGLPNDRFSAERPEGSISTLTIQRTEQRDSAMYRCASSLGQNYGYTFGSGTRLTVV.

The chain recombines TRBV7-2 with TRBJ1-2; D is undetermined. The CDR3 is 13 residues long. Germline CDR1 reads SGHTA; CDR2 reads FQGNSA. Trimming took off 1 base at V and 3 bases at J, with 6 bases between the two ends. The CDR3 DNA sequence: TGTGCCAGCAGCTTAGGCGACTACTATGGCTACACCTTC. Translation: CASSLGDYYGYTF.

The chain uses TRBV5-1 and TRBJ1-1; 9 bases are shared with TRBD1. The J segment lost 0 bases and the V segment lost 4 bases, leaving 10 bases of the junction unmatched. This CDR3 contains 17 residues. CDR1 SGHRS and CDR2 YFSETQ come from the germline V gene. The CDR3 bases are TGCGCCAGCAGCCCTAGGGACAGGGCATTGGTGAACACTGAAGCTTTCTTT. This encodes CASSPRDRALVNTEAFF. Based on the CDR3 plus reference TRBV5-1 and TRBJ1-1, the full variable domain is KAGVTQTPRYLIKTRGQQVTLSCSPISGHRSVSWYQQTPGQGLQFLFEYFSETQRNKGNFPGRFSGRQFSNSRSEMNVSTLELGDSALYLCASSPRDRALVNTEAFFGQGTRLTVV.

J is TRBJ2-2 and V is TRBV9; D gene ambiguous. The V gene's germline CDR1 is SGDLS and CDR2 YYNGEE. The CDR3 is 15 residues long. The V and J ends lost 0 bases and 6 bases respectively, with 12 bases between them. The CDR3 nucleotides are TGTGCCAGCAGCGTAGACTACCGCCGGGCCGGGGAGCTGTTTTTT. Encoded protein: CASSVDYRRAGELFF.